Below, 14 T cell receptor beta chains from the same sample are listed, as sequenced in a study of OX40 agonist ivuxolimab in advanced cancers. Clones were read by immunoSEQ multiplex PCR, and TCRdb kept only the in-frame ones, dropping some. The sample includes 25,000 to 35,000 clones, approximately 86% of them seen just once. Sequenced material: CD4+ or CD8+ T cells sorted from blood, taken in a trial of the OX40 agonist ivuxolimab. All receptors derive from an adult with an advanced solid tumor such as melanoma, head and neck, liver or kidney cancer.

This chain links TRBV28 with TRBJ2-3; 10 bases agree with TRBD2. The V gene's germline CDR1 is MDHEN and CDR2 SYDVKM. The V gene end was trimmed by 3 bases and the J gene end by 6 bases; junction bases not matched to a gene: 9. The CDR3 sequence is 16 residues long. This CDR3 reads CASSFPSAGGRDTQYF. Here the CDR3 DNA reads TGTGCCAGCAGTTTCCCATCAGCGGGGGGGCGCGATACGCAGTATTTT.

CDR3 protein: CASSLALYSGGSAAGTQYF. For the CDR3, the DNA is TGTGCCAGCAGCTTAGCGCTCTATAGCGGGGGTTCCGCGGCGGGGACCCAGTACTTC. The chain is built from TRBV7-2 and TRBJ2-5, with TRBD2 matching over 9 bases. The germline gives CDR1 SGHTA, CDR2 FQGNSA. J gave up 7 bases and V 0 bases, and 18 bases lay outside the gene matches. The CDR3 runs 19 residues. Supplemented by reference TRBV7-2 and TRBJ2-5, the full variable domain reads GAGVSQSPSNKVTEKGKDVELRCDPISGHTALYWYRQSLGQGLEFLIYFQGNSAPDKSGLPSDRFSAERTGGSVSTLTIQRTQQEDSAVYLCASSLALYSGGSAAGTQYFGPGTRLLVL.

The rearrangement links TRBV7-2 to TRBJ2-7, with a possible D match to TRBD2 (5 bases). The CDR3 has 13 amino acids. Germline-derived CDR1 and CDR2 are SGHTA and FQGNSA. Trimming took 1 base from V and 2 from J, leaving 6 bases between them. CDR3 residues: CASSLDGTYEQYF. CDR3 nucleotides: TGTGCCAGCAGCTTAGACGGGACCTACGAGCAGTACTTC.

The chain uses TRBV9 and TRBJ1-4; maybe TRBD1 (5 bases). V was cut by 7 bases and J by 0 bases, with 16 bases left in between. Germline V CDR1 and CDR2: SGDLS, YYNGEE. The CDR3 totals 16 residues. In DNA, the CDR3 is TGTGCCAGCGGGGGAGAGGGATGGGCAACTAATGAAAAACTGTTTTTT. It is translated as CASGGEGWATNEKLFF.

Remarks on this clone: The same CDR3 can be traced to other DNA sequences in this sample. This chain links TRBV28 with TRBJ2-7; 7 bases map to TRBD1. This CDR3 contains 13 residues. Unmatched junction bases numbered 1, after V lost 3 bases and J lost 2 bases. Germline V gene sequence: CDR1 MDHEN, CDR2 SYDVKM. This CDR3 reads CASSLGTAYEQYF. CDR3 DNA sequence: TGTGCCAGCAGTTTGGGGACAGCCTACGAGCAGTACTTC.

The CDR3 nucleotides read TGTGCCAGCGTCCCCGGGGCTAGCGGGGGGAACAATGAGCAGTTCTTC. Protein: CASVPGASGGNNEQFF. The chain has TRBV27 and TRBJ2-1; 11 nucleotides match TRBD2. V dropped 8 bases and J dropped 5; count of bases not matched to a gene: 11. The CDR3 has 16 residues. Germline CDR1 MNHEY, CDR2 SMNVEV (reference sequence).

This clone has a single count. The chain joins TRBV28 to TRBJ1-1; no definite D call. The germline V gene has CDR1 MDHEN and CDR2 SYDVKM. Between the trimmed V and J ends, which lost 9 bases and 8 bases, there was a span of 19 bases. CDR3 length equals 13 residues. This CDR3 reads CASVSLSLLEAFF. CDR3 in DNA: TGTGCCAGTGTGTCCCTCAGCCTACTAGAAGCTTTCTTT. Together with reference TRBV28 and TRBJ1-1, the CDR3 gives the full variable domain: DVKVTQSSRYLVKRTGEKVFLECVQDMDHENMFWYRQDPGLGLRLIYFSYDVKMKEKGDIPEGYSVSREKKERFSLILESASTNQTSMYLCASVSLSLLEAFFGQGTRLTVV.

The chain is built from TRBV6-1 and TRBJ1-3, with TRBD1 matching 9 bases. CDR1 MNHNS and CDR2 SASEGT come from the germline V gene. There are 16 residues in the CDR3. V was pared by 1 base and J by 4 bases, with 5 bases of the junction left unmatched. The CDR3 loop is CASSEGGTGYGNTIYF. CDR3 nucleotide sequence: TGTGCCAGCAGTGAAGGTGGGACAGGGTACGGAAACACCATATATTTT.

The rearrangement links TRBV19 to TRBJ2-1; D is unresolved. The CDR3 totals 15 residues. The ends were cut back, 4 bases at V and 4 bases at J, with 14 bases in the middle. Germline V gene sequence: CDR1 LNHDA, CDR2 SQIVND (reference sequence). The CDR3 region has the DNA TGTGCCAGTAGTACGACCGTGTGGGGTTACAATGAGCAGTTCTTC. This sequence encodes CASSTTVWGYNEQFF.

Worth noting for this clone: An end of the junction differs from the germline gene, which may be a read error. This chain connects TRBV5-4 to TRBJ2-1; D gene ambiguous. Germline V CDR1 and CDR2: SGHNT, YYREEE (reference sequence). The CDR3 has 11 amino acids. The CDR3 DNA reads TGTGCCAGCAGCGCCTATAATGAGCAGTTCTTC. It specifies CASSAYNEQFF.

This clone came up once. CDR3 nucleotide sequence: TGTGCCAGCAGCTTAGCCGGGTACCCCTACAATGAGCAGTTCTTC. Protein sequence: CASSLAGYPYNEQFF. The chain couples TRBV11-3 to TRBJ2-1; D not resolved. The CDR3 spans 15 residues. CDR1 is SGHNT, CDR2 YENEEA, per germline. Between the trimmed V and J ends, which lost 1 base and 2 bases, there was a span of 9 bases.

The chain employs TRBV27 and TRBJ2-5; D is possibly TRBD1 (5 bases). This CDR3 comprises 14 residues. Per the germline V gene, CDR1 is MNHEY and CDR2 is SMNVEV (reference sequence). Trimming stripped 6 bases from V and 4 bases from J, with 15 bases between. The DNA of the CDR3 is TGTGCCAGCAGCCCTGGGGCCTCCGGAGAGACCCAGTACTTC. Encoded protein: CASSPGASGETQYF.

The chain uses TRBV11-2 and TRBJ1-4, with TRBD1 as a possible D gene (6 bases). Germline V gives CDR1 SGHAT, CDR2 FQNNGV. The CDR3 has 13 amino acids. V lost 4 bases and J lost 8, with 11 bases in between. The DNA for the CDR3 is TGTGCCAGCAGCTACTACAGGGAAGAAAAACTGTTTTTT. This gives the protein CASSYYREEKLFF.

The chain uses TRBV27 and TRBJ1-2; D gene ambiguous. The length of the CDR3 is 13 residues. Germline CDR1 reads MNHEY; CDR2 reads SMNVEV (reference sequence). V lost 2 bases to trimming and J lost 0 bases, with 4 bases between them. The CDR3 loop is CASSLQSNYGYTF. Here the CDR3 DNA reads TGTGCCAGCAGTTTACAATCTAACTATGGCTACACCTTC.